The present entry profiles one TCR beta chain with its context. Antigen unknown. Here immunoSEQ multiplex PCR was the method, and the copy in TCRdb shows in-frame clones only, minus some. The sample records roughly 130,000 clones, roughly nine tenths being singletons. Germline lookup yields CDR1 SGHVS and CDR2 FQNEAQ. The CDR3 extends over 13 amino acids. Between the trimmed V and J ends, which lost 1 base and 6 bases, there was a span of 7 bases. This entry comes from a study of T cell responses to AZD1222 COVID-19 vaccine. Overall study results and limits: Following two doses of AZD1222, Spike-specific TCR breadth and depth rose. Donor demographics were predominantly white British with a female majority; clonal diversity may be underestimated. Distributed over spike, vaccine-associated CD4 TCRs predominated at 160-218 and 743-854. The peak T cell response came first, and repertoires were sampled only after it.

This TCR derives from an adult in good health. Sequences were derived from peripheral blood, sampled on day 0 of AZD1222 vaccination. V gene TRBV7-8 combines with J gene TRBJ1-5; D gene ambiguous. CDR3 coding DNA: TGTGCCAGCAGCTTAGGAGGCACTCAGCCCCAGCATTTT. It specifies CASSLGGTQPQHF.